Included here is one T cell receptor (beta chain) sequence, with context. The target antigen is unknown. The donors were part of the validation cohort of around 110 subjects. That cohort was separate from the first cohort, which comprised under 700 subjects. The data were taken from a study of cytomegalovirus exposure and HLA in healthy donors. Study-wide results and caveats: High specificity and sensitivity for cytomegalovirus status were reported for the classifier. The authors listed approximately 160 TCR beta chains as cytomegalovirus-associated.

V shed 6 bases and J 2 bases; nucleotides not matched to a gene: 5. The CDR3 totals 14 residues. Germline loops: CDR1 SNHLY, CDR2 FYNNEI. The table came from immunoSEQ multiplex PCR; TCRdb's copy has only in-frame clones and leaves some out. The table shows about 110,000 clones, with over 85% occurring only once. This receptor was identified in a woman in her late teens or twenties in good health and CMV-seronegative. The specimen was PBMCs. The chain joins TRBV2 to TRBJ2-5, with TRBD1 matching 8 bases. CDR3 DNA: TGTGCCAGCAGCTCCGACAGGGGACAAGAGACCCAGTACTTC. It codes for CASSSDRGQETQYF. Full variable domain (rest looked up from reference TRBV2 and TRBJ2-5): EPEVTQTPSHQVTQMGQEVILRCVPISNHLYFYWYRQILGQKVEFLVSFYNNEISEKSEIFDDQFSVERPDGSNFTLKIRSTKLEDSAMYFCASSSDRGQETQYFGPGTRLLVL.